The 14 T cell receptor beta chains below all came from one sample that was sequenced in a study of blood T cell repertoires in COVID-19. The data were produced by immunoSEQ multiplex PCR, yet TCRdb's version contains in-frame clones alone and is incomplete. The sample includes about 120,000 clones, about four fifths of them seen just once. Sequencing was performed on PBMCs or T cells enriched from blood (not recorded which). Receptor source: a young woman who had recovered from COVID-19.

The V and J genes are TRBV6-2 or TRBV6-3 and TRBJ1-4, with 7 bases matching TRBD1. Trimming took 0 bases from V and 6 from J; bases not matched to a gene: 4. There are 15 residues in the CDR3. The germline V gene has CDR1 MNHEY and CDR2 SVGEGT. CDR3 DNA sequence: TGTGCCAGCAGTTACTCCACAGGGGCTGATGAAAAACTGTTTTTT. Amino acid sequence: CASSYSTGADEKLFF.

The chain recombines TRBV5-6 with TRBJ2-3; 9 positions agree with TRBD1. V shed 4 bases and J 4 bases; nucleotides not matched to a gene: 7. Per the germline V gene, CDR1 is SGHDT and CDR2 is YYEEEE. The CDR3 has 15 residues. The CDR3 region is CASSQPTGGADTQYF. CDR3 DNA sequence: TGTGCCAGCAGCCAACCGACAGGGGGAGCAGATACGCAGTATTTT.

This clone has just a few counts. The chain has TRBV4-3 and TRBJ1-6; D possibly corresponds to TRBD1 (5 bases). The V gene's germline CDR1 is LGHNA and CDR2 YSLEER. Trimming shortened V by 0 bases and J by 0 bases, and 15 bases separated the two germline ends. The CDR3 is made up of 19 amino acids. CDR3 protein: CASSQDGHVLFSYNSPLHF. For the CDR3, the DNA is TGCGCCAGCAGCCAAGATGGACACGTACTTTTCTCCTATAATTCACCCCTCCACTTT.

This clone was detected a few times. The chain couples TRBV6-4 to TRBJ2-1; D is perhaps TRBD2 (6 bases). Germline assignment: CDR1 MRHNA and CDR2 SNTAGT. The CDR3 totals 14 residues. The V end lost 7 bases, the J end lost 6 bases, and 16 bases lay between the germline ends. CDR3 coding DNA: TGTGCCAGCAAAGCGGGCCCGGCGAGCAATGAGCAGTTCTTC. Its translation is CASKAGPASNEQFF.

The V and J genes are TRBV29-1 and TRBJ2-7; the match to TRBD1 covers 7 bases. The CDR3 consists of 14 residues. J lost 6 bases, V lost 0 bases, and 8 bases had no gene match. The germline gives CDR1 SQVTM, CDR2 ANQGSEA. This CDR3 reads CSVEDKGARGEQYF. DNA for the CDR3: TGCAGCGTTGAAGATAAGGGGGCGAGGGGCGAGCAGTACTTC.

The chain joins TRBV18 to TRBJ1-6; D gene unclear. This CDR3 is 16 amino acids long. Germline CDR1 and CDR2: KGHSH and LQKENI. V lost 2 bases, J lost 9 bases, and 17 bases lay in between. CDR3 nucleotide sequence: TGTGCCAGCTCACCAGGGCAGTCGGCCGCTGGTTCACCCCTCCACTTT. Protein: CASSPGQSAAGSPLHF.

This clone has more than one count but fewer than ten. The chain links TRBV28 to TRBJ1-2; D possibly corresponds to TRBD1 (5 bases). V lost 10 bases to trimming and J lost 7 bases, with 13 bases between them. There are 11 residues in the CDR3. Germline lookup yields CDR1 MDHEN and CDR2 SYDVKM. DNA for the CDR3: TGTGCCACCTATCAAAGGGGTGGCTACACCTTC. Protein: CATYQRGGYTF.

The chain joins TRBV5-4 to TRBJ2-3; 11 bases line up with TRBD2. V was clipped by 4 bases and J by 0 bases; unmatched bases: 4. The CDR3 spans 16 residues. Germline-derived CDR1 and CDR2 are SGHNT and YYREEE (reference sequence). The CDR3 is CASSEGLAVSTDTQYF. CDR3 bases: TGTGCCAGCAGCGAGGGACTAGCGGTTAGCACAGATACGCAGTATTTT.

The chain uses TRBV7-2 and TRBJ2-5; 8 bases agree with TRBD1. J was trimmed by 7 bases and V by 5 bases; bases with no gene match: 12. This CDR3 has 15 amino acids. CDR1 is SGHTA and CDR2 is FQGNSA in the germline V gene. CDR3 DNA sequence: TGTGCCAGCAGCCCCGGACAGGGCTTCGGAGGGACCCAGTACTTC. Its protein is CASSPGQGFGGTQYF.

This rearrangement joins TRBV4-2 to TRBJ1-3; no clear D gene. Trimming stripped 4 bases from V and 0 bases from J, with 19 bases between. The CDR3 runs 18 residues. Per the germline V gene, CDR1 is LGHNA and CDR2 is YNFKEQ. The CDR3 region has the DNA TGTGCCAGCAGCCCGCGTTTAGCCTCGGGTGTCTCTGGAAACACCATATATTTT. Translation: CASSPRLASGVSGNTIYF.

V usage is TRBV5-1 and J usage is TRBJ2-5; 7 positions agree with TRBD1. V shed 4 bases and J 1 base; nucleotides not matched to a gene: 4. Germline V gives CDR1 SGHRS, CDR2 YFSETQ. This CDR3 has 14 amino acids. CDR3 sequence: CASSPGTAQETQYF. CDR3 coding DNA: TGCGCCAGCAGCCCGGGGACAGCCCAAGAGACCCAGTACTTC. Full variable domain (rest looked up from reference TRBV5-1 and TRBJ2-5): KAGVTQTPRYLIKTRGQQVTLSCSPISGHRSVSWYQQTPGQGLQFLFEYFSETQRNKGNFPGRFSGRQFSNSRSEMNVSTLELGDSALYLCASSPGTAQETQYFGPGTRLLVL.

The chain links TRBV20-1 to TRBJ1-2; TRBD1 agrees at 7 bases. This CDR3 region has 11 residues. The J segment lost 6 bases and the V segment lost 2 bases, leaving 0 bases of the junction unmatched. Germline lookup yields CDR1 DFQATT and CDR2 SNEGSKA (reference sequence). CDR3 protein: CSARQGDGYTF. The CDR3 DNA follows: TGCAGTGCTAGACAGGGGGATGGCTACACCTTC.

The rearrangement joins TRBV6-4 to TRBJ2-1; D may be TRBD2 (5 bases). V gave up 3 bases and J gave up 5 bases, with 8 bases separating them. The CDR3 runs to 13 residues. Germline loops: CDR1 MRHNA, CDR2 SNTAGT. Written as DNA, the CDR3 is TGTGCCAGCAGTGAGCGGGCCAACAATGAGCAGTTCTTC. Translating it yields CASSERANNEQFF.

V and J are TRBV11-2 and TRBJ2-3, with TRBD2 as a possible D gene (6 bases). Germline V lookup: CDR1 SGHAT, CDR2 FQNNGV. Trimming took 5 bases from V and 8 from J, leaving 23 bases between them. The length of the CDR3 is 16 residues. The CDR3 region is CASSPRTSRVAGTQYF. In nucleotides, the CDR3 is TGTGCCAGCAGCCCTCGTACTAGCCGAGTCGCAGGTACGCAGTATTTT.